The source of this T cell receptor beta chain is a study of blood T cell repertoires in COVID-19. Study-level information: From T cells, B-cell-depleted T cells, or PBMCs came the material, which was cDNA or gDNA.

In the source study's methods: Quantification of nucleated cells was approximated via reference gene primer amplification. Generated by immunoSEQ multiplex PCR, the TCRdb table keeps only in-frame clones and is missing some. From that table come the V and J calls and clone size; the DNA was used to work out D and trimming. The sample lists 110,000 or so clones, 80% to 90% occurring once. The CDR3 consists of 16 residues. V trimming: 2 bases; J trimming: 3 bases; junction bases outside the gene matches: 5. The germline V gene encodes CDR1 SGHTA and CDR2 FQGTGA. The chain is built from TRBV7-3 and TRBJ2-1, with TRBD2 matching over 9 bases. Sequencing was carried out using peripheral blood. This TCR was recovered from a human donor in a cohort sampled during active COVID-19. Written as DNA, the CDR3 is TGTGCCAGCAGCTTACAAGCGGGAGGTAGCTACAATGAGCAGTTCTTC. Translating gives CASSLQAGGSYNEQFF.